These T cell receptor beta chains were read from a single sample in a study of T-cell reconstitution after alpha-beta-depleted transplantation in children. TCRdb used MiXCR to reprocess the PCR reads, holding one entry per CDR3 protein. The data show some 590,000 distinct CDR3 sequences, roughly 10% seen once. Sample: PBMCs from the stem cell graft donor, taken from the stem cell graft. The receptors here all came from a human donor who donated a stem cell graft to a child with acute myeloid leukemia. Each CDR3 is given with its conserved first and last residue. Fields, in order: CDR3 protein, CDR3 DNA, clone size, CDR3 length, J gene, D gene, V gene. A D gene is named only where the DNA matches it firmly. The listing skips clone size in some rows; elsewhere it reads once, few, many or a size class.

CASSVAGLAYEQYF,TGTGCCAGCAGCGTAGCGGGACTAGCGTACGAGCAGTACTTC,few,14,TRBJ2-7,TRBD2,TRBV9
CASSERTSGSEARVEQYF,TGTGCCAGCAGTGAAAGGACTAGCGGGAGCGAGGCACGGGTTGAGCAGTACTTC,-,18,TRBJ2-7,TRBD2,TRBV25-1
CASSFGTSQNIQYF,TGTGCCAGCAGCTTCGGGACTAGCCAAAACATTCAGTACTTC,-,14,TRBJ2-4,TRBD2,TRBV7-2
CASGGSGSPVPLHF,TGTGCCAGCGGGGGGTCAGGGTCCCCGGTTCCCCTCCACTTT,many,14,TRBJ1-6,-,TRBV9
CATSRVHPGTRLYYEQYF,TGTGCCACCAGCAGAGTCCACCCCGGGACTAGGCTTTACTACGAGCAGTACTTC,many,18,TRBJ2-7,TRBD2,TRBV15
CASSLRPRQRDMNTEAFF,TGCGCCAGCAGCTTGAGACCCAGACAGCGCGACATGAACACTGAAGCTTTCTTT,many,18,TRBJ1-1,-,TRBV5-1
CASMRQLTDTQYF,TGTGCCAGCATGAGACAACTCACAGATACGCAGTATTTT,medium-sized,13,TRBJ2-3,-,TRBV28
CSARPGQGSPLHF,TGCAGTGCTAGGCCGGGACAGGGATCACCCCTCCACTTT,few,13,TRBJ1-6,TRBD1,TRBV20-1
CASSVVAELITDTQYF,TGTGCCAGCAGCGTAGTAGCGGAGCTCATCACAGATACGCAGTATTTT,many,16,TRBJ2-3,-,TRBV9
CASSLDRGRLNTEAFF,TGTGCCAGCAGCTTAGATCGGGGCAGGCTGAACACTGAAGCTTTCTTT,few,16,TRBJ1-1,-,TRBV11-2
CASTRDRPPEKLVF,TGTGCCAGCACTCGGGACAGACCTCCTGAAAAACTGGTTTTT,-,14,TRBJ1-4,TRBD1,TRBV12-3/TRBV12-4
CASSLRPPGPVGYTF,TGTGCCAGCAGTTTACGACCCCCGGGGCCGGTTGGCTACACCTTC,-,15,TRBJ1-2,-,TRBV12-3/TRBV12-4
CASSQLLTGVGAFF,TGTGCCAGCAGCCAACTTTTAACAGGGGTTGGAGCTTTCTTT,few,14,TRBJ1-1,TRBD1,TRBV3-1
CASSRTDSPQQSEQFF,TGTGCCAGCAGCAGGACGGACTCTCCGCAGCAGAGTGAGCAGTTCTTC,-,16,TRBJ2-1,-,TRBV5-5
CASGLLAGSTGELFF,TGTGCTAGTGGTCTGCTAGCGGGATCCACCGGGGAGCTGTTTTTT,few,15,TRBJ2-2,TRBD2,TRBV12-5
CSASLSDEQYF,TGCAGTGCTTCTCTCTCGGACGAGCAGTACTTC,-,11,TRBJ2-7,-,TRBV20-1
CSAETGTSGYNEQFF,TGCAGTGCGGAAACCGGGACTAGCGGGTACAATGAGCAGTTCTTC,-,15,TRBJ2-1,TRBD2,TRBV20-1
CASARQETQYF,TGTGCCAGCGCCCGTCAGGAGACCCAGTACTTC,-,11,TRBJ2-5,-,TRBV3-1
CSANTAASYEQYF,TGCAGTGCTAACACCGCCGCCTCCTACGAGCAGTACTTC,-,13,TRBJ2-7,-,TRBV20-1
CASSSGLAGAHEQYF,TGCGCCAGCAGCTCGGGACTAGCGGGAGCCCACGAGCAGTACTTC,few,15,TRBJ2-7,TRBD2,TRBV5-1
CASSLESGRAPTDTQYF,TGTGCCAGCAGCTTAGAGAGCGGGAGGGCCCCCACAGATACGCAGTATTTT,many,17,TRBJ2-3,TRBD2,TRBV7-8
CASSSPQAGRDTQYF,TGTGCCAGCAGTTCCCCACAGGCAGGGCGAGATACGCAGTATTTT,-,15,TRBJ2-3,-,TRBV28
CASSYSRRDRGVGYTF,TGTGCCAGCAGTTACTCGAGAAGGGACAGGGGGGTCGGCTACACCTTC,-,16,TRBJ1-2,TRBD1,TRBV6-5
CASSSGTVKNTEAFF,TGCGCCAGCAGCTCCGGGACTGTGAAAAACACTGAAGCTTTCTTT,-,15,TRBJ1-1,-,TRBV5-1
CSALPGQGVGQPQHF,TGCAGTGCCCTCCCAGGACAGGGGGTAGGTCAGCCCCAGCATTTT,-,15,TRBJ1-5,TRBD1,TRBV20-1
CAISEGRGDLF,TGTGCCATCAGTGAAGGGCGGGGGGATCTCTTC,few,11,TRBJ1-2,-,TRBV10-3
CASSFPTGIGKNIQYF,TGTGCCAGCAGTTTCCCCACAGGAATCGGCAAAAACATTCAGTACTTC,many,16,TRBJ2-4,-,TRBV6-2/TRBV6-3
CSAWGTGGVYEHYF,TGCAGTGCCTGGGGGACAGGGGGGGTCTACGAGCACTACTTC,-,14,TRBJ2-7,TRBD1,TRBV20-1
CASSLPGQGAEKLFF,TGTGCCAGCAGCTTGCCAGGACAGGGGGCTGAAAAACTGTTTTTT,few,15,TRBJ1-4,TRBD1,TRBV5-5
CASARGGGGSSYNEQFF,TGTGCCAGCGCCCGGGGGGGCGGGGGGAGCTCCTACAATGAGCAGTTCTTC,-,17,TRBJ2-1,TRBD2,TRBV6-2/TRBV6-3
CASSVTGGLNTEAFF,TGTGCCAGCAGCGTGACAGGGGGCCTTAACACTGAAGCTTTCTTT,-,15,TRBJ1-1,TRBD1,TRBV7-3
CASSSGTSLKSYEQYF,TGTGCCAGCAGTTCAGGGACTAGCCTAAAGTCCTACGAGCAGTACTTC,few,16,TRBJ2-7,TRBD2,TRBV28
CSVRSGTTGELFF,TGCAGCGTTAGGTCAGGGACCACCGGGGAGCTGTTTTTT,-,13,TRBJ2-2,-,TRBV29-1
CATTGGEGLNTEAFF,TGTGCCACCACCGGGGGGGAGGGCTTAAACACTGAAGCTTTCTTT,few,15,TRBJ1-1,-,TRBV10-3
CSAIRTSGSTDTQYF,TGCAGTGCCATAAGGACTAGCGGTAGCACAGATACGCAGTATTTT,-,15,TRBJ2-3,TRBD2,TRBV20-1
CASGPPGQGANEQYF,TGCGCCAGCGGCCCCCCGGGACAGGGGGCAAACGAGCAGTACTTC,many,15,TRBJ2-7,TRBD1,TRBV5-1
CASSSPAGGAETQYF,TGTGCCAGCAGTTCACCGGCGGGAGGCGCAGAGACCCAGTACTTC,many,15,TRBJ2-5,TRBD2,TRBV28
CSVGQGLGISYGYTF,TGCAGCGTTGGACAGGGGTTAGGTATCAGCTATGGCTACACCTTC,few,15,TRBJ1-2,TRBD1,TRBV29-1
CASSLGLRNNEQFF,TGCGCCAGCAGCTTGGGGCTACGGAACAATGAGCAGTTCTTC,many,14,TRBJ2-1,-,TRBV5-1
CASSLGDYPTDTQYF,TGTGCCAGCAGCTTAGGGGACTACCCCACAGATACGCAGTATTTT,-,15,TRBJ2-3,TRBD2,TRBV7-9
CASSLDRAVPYEQYF,TGTGCCAGCAGCTTAGACAGGGCTGTGCCCTACGAGCAGTACTTC,few,15,TRBJ2-7,-,TRBV11-2
CASSARLAGVYNEQFF,TGTGCCAGCAGCGCCCGATTAGCGGGGGTCTACAATGAGCAGTTCTTC,many,16,TRBJ2-1,TRBD2,TRBV11-2
CATMGPGQPRFTQYF,TGTGCCACCATGGGGCCGGGACAGCCACGATTTACGCAGTATTTT,-,15,TRBJ2-3,TRBD1,TRBV12-3/TRBV12-4
CASSLGQSYGYTF,TGTGCCAGCAGTCTGGGACAGAGCTATGGCTACACCTTC,many,13,TRBJ1-2,TRBD1,TRBV27
CASSLVPESNQPQHF,TGCGCCAGCAGCTTGGTCCCTGAGAGCAATCAGCCCCAGCATTTT,few,15,TRBJ1-5,-,TRBV5-1
CASSWGGSLSYEQYF,TGTGCCAGCTCTTGGGGGGGGAGTCTCTCCTACGAGCAGTACTTC,-,15,TRBJ2-7,TRBD2,TRBV6-2/TRBV6-3